These T cell receptor beta chains were read from a single sample in a study of T-cell memory formation after mild COVID-19. TCRdb called the 5' RACE reads again in MiXCR, with one record for every CDR3 protein. Counted here are 100,000 or so distinct CDR3 sequences, more than 9.5% occurring once; the ten biggest clones make up approximately 40%. Sequencing was carried out using PBMCs or a T cell subset sorted from them (not recorded which). The receptors were gathered from a man between 18 and 35 years old who had mild COVID-19 (a few samples of this study predate the infection). Cell type and time point are not known. Each CDR3 is given with its conserved first and last residue. The D gene is left open where the match is weak. Not all rows give a size; the values are once, few, many and, for expanded clones, a class.

>TRBV4-1|TRBJ2-3|NA|few
TGCGCCAGCAGCCAGAGGACTCAGACTATATACGATACGCAGTATTTT
CASSQRTQTIYDTQYF
>TRBV5-4|TRBJ2-7|TRBD2|few
TGTGCCAGCAGCTCAGCGGGGGCCCCCCACGAGCAGTACTTC
CASSSAGAPHEQYF
>TRBV4-1|TRBJ2-1|NA|many
TGCGCCAGCAGCCATTGGGAGCTAGAGGCCAATGAGCAGTTCTTC
CASSHWELEANEQFF
>TRBV29-1|TRBJ2-2|NA|few
TGCAGCGTTGAAAGGGCCAACACCGGGGAGCTGTTTTTT
CSVERANTGELFF
>TRBV5-1|TRBJ2-7|TRBD2|NA
TGCGCCAGCAGCCGCCGTCGGGGGGGCAGCGACGAGCAGTACTTC
CASSRRRGGSDEQYF
>TRBV11-3|TRBJ2-3|NA|few
TGTGCCAGCAGCTATTCGGGCAGGGACGGGGATACGCAGTATTTT
CASSYSGRDGDTQYF
>TRBV4-1|TRBJ2-5|NA|many
TGCGCCAGCAGCCAAGATTTGGCCTCCCAAGAGACCCAGTACTTC
CASSQDLASQETQYF
>TRBV29-1|TRBJ2-7|NA|many
TGCAGCGTCTTCGGGGAGGCTGCCTACGAGCAGTACTTC
CSVFGEAAYEQYF
>TRBV7-9|TRBJ2-1|NA|NA
TGTGCCAGCAGCTCGGACAGCCAATACAATGAGCAGTTCTTC
CASSSDSQYNEQFF
>TRBV28|TRBJ1-5|TRBD1|NA
TGTGCCAGCAGTTCCCCCTTGCTTTTGGACAGGGGTGGTGATCAGCCCCAGCATTTT
CASSSPLLLDRGGDQPQHF
>TRBV18|TRBJ2-5|NA|few
TGTGCCAGCTCACCACTGGGGGAACAAGAGACCCAGTACTTC
CASSPLGEQETQYF
>TRBV6-6|TRBJ1-3|NA|NA
TGTGCCAGCAGTTACCCCAGCGCCCCTGGAAACACCATATATTTT
CASSYPSAPGNTIYF
>TRBV9|TRBJ2-1|NA|many
TGTGCCAGCAGCCCCGGTGGCGGTGAGCAGTTCTTC
CASSPGGGEQFF
>TRBV6-5|TRBJ2-1|TRBD1|many
TGTGCCAGCAGTTACGGGACAGGAGGTGGTGGTGAGCAGTTCTTC
CASSYGTGGGGEQFF
>TRBV29-1|TRBJ2-4|NA|few
TGCAGCGTTGAAAAGGCGACAGAAGGAAACATTCAGTACTTC
CSVEKATEGNIQYF
>TRBV5-6|TRBJ2-1|TRBD1|many
TGTGCCAGCAGCCTGACAGGGGGCTCCTACAATGAGCAGTTCTTC
CASSLTGGSYNEQFF
>TRBV5-1|TRBJ1-1|NA|NA
TGCGCCAGCAGCTTCGCGGGTGGCACTGAAGCTTTCTTT
CASSFAGGTEAFF
>TRBV7-9|TRBJ2-1|NA|few
TGTGCCAGCAGCTTGGAAATGGTTTCCTACAATGAGCAGTTCTTC
CASSLEMVSYNEQFF
>TRBV6-2/TRBV6-3|TRBJ2-7|TRBD2|many
TGTGCCGGATCGACTAGCAGCTACGAGCAGTACTTC
CAGSTSSYEQYF
>TRBV12-3/TRBV12-4|TRBJ2-5|NA|few
TGTGCCAGCAGTTTAGTGGGCGGTAAGACCCAGTACTTC
CASSLVGGKTQYF
>TRBV28|TRBJ2-1|TRBD2|few
TGTGCCAGCAGCGAACTACTAGCGATCGATGAGCAGTTCTTC
CASSELLAIDEQFF
>TRBV4-1|TRBJ2-1|TRBD1|NA
TGCGCCAGCAGCACAGGGGGCTCCTACAATGAGCAGTTCTTC
CASSTGGSYNEQFF
>TRBV20-1|TRBJ2-7|NA|many
TGCAGTGCTAGATTCGGATACGAGCAGTACTTC
CSARFGYEQYF
>TRBV7-9|TRBJ2-7|NA|many
TGTGCCAGCAGCCTAGCCGGGACGGGGAGCTCCTACGAGCAGTACTTC
CASSLAGTGSSYEQYF
>TRBV11-2|TRBJ2-3|NA|NA
TGTGCCAGCAGCTTCGTTGGCGGGCCTAGCACAGATACGCAGTATTTT
CASSFVGGPSTDTQYF
>TRBV29-1|TRBJ2-1|NA|NA
TGCAGCACCGTCGATGGGGGTCAGTCCTACAATGAGCAGTTCTTC
CSTVDGGQSYNEQFF
>TRBV5-6|TRBJ2-5|NA|many
TGTGCCAGCAGCCTTGGCGAGGACAAGCAGTACTTC
CASSLGEDKQYF
>TRBV12-3/TRBV12-4|TRBJ1-6|NA|few
TGTGCCAGCAGTTTTGGGGGCTCCTATAATTCACCCCTCCACTTT
CASSFGGSYNSPLHF
>TRBV4-1|TRBJ2-7|NA|NA
TGCGCCAGCAGCCCGAAGACGTCCACGCGGGACTTC
CASSPKTSTRDF
>TRBV7-9|TRBJ2-7|NA|NA
TGTGCCAGCAGCCCCGCGTCTGGGGAGCAGTACTTC
CASSPASGEQYF
>TRBV7-9|TRBJ2-3|NA|many
TGTGCCAGCAGCTTGACGGGGGCGAGGTTGACAGATACGCAGTATTTT
CASSLTGARLTDTQYF
>TRBV7-9|TRBJ2-5|TRBD1|few
TGTGCCAGCAGCTGGACCCGACAGGGGCCGAGTGGAGAGACCCAGTACTTC
CASSWTRQGPSGETQYF
>TRBV7-2|TRBJ2-3|NA|NA
TGTGCCAGCAGCTTATTATATAGTTTGGGGGGCCCCGACACAGATACGCAGTATTTT
CASSLLYSLGGPDTDTQYF
>TRBV4-1|TRBJ2-1|NA|few
TGCGCCAGCAGCCAAAGGTCCGCCTCCGGTAATGAGCAGTTCTTC
CASSQRSASGNEQFF
>TRBV28|TRBJ1-5|TRBD1|few
TGTGCCAGCAGTTCTTCCAGGGGGAGTCAGCCCCAGCATTTT
CASSSSRGSQPQHF
>TRBV6-5|TRBJ2-2|TRBD2|NA
TGTGCCAGCAGTTGGTGGCGGGGGGGCACCGGGGAGCTGTTTTTT
CASSWWRGGTGELFF
>TRBV20-1|TRBJ2-1|TRBD2|few
TGCAGTGCTAGTCTCCCTAGCGGCGAGCAGTTCTTC
CSASLPSGEQFF
>TRBV1|TRBJ2-7|NA|few
TGCACCAGCAGCCAAGAGGCGGGGGACTACGAGCAGTACTTC
CTSSQEAGDYEQYF
>TRBV5-1|TRBJ2-1|TRBD2|NA
TGCGCCAGCAGCTATGGACTAGCGGGGGGCTACTCCTACAATGAGCAGTTCTTC
CASSYGLAGGYSYNEQFF
>TRBV7-9|TRBJ2-7|TRBD2|many
TGTGCCAGCAGCCCTAGCGGGGAGCCCTACGAGCAGTACTTC
CASSPSGEPYEQYF
>TRBV27|TRBJ1-1|TRBD1|NA
TGTGCCAGCAGTTGGGACAGGAACACTGAAGCTTTCTTT
CASSWDRNTEAFF
>TRBV6-2/TRBV6-3|TRBJ2-7|NA|few
TGTGCCAGCAGCAGGAGGTCAGGGAACGAGCAGTACTTC
CASSRRSGNEQYF
>TRBV15|TRBJ2-5|NA|NA
TGTGCCACCAGCAGTTTTCACACCCCAGAGACCCAGTACTTC
CATSSFHTPETQYF
>TRBV4-1|TRBJ2-5|NA|once
TGCGCCAGCAGCCACCTTACAGGGGAGACCCAGTACTTC
CASSHLTGETQYF
>TRBV9|TRBJ2-5|NA|few
TGTGCCAGCAGCCCGAGGGGGGGGCGCCGGGAGACCCAGTACTTC
CASSPRGGRRETQYF
>TRBV4-1|TRBJ1-3|NA|many
TGCGCCAGCAGCCGCTCTGGAAACACCATATATTTT
CASSRSGNTIYF
>TRBV27|TRBJ1-6|NA|few
TGTGCCAGCAGTTTAGAACGAAACCGGGACACGGATTCACCCCTCCACTTT
CASSLERNRDTDSPLHF
>TRBV28|TRBJ2-1|TRBD1|NA
TGTGCCACCTCACCGGGACAGTCAGGACATTACAATGAGCAGTTCTTC
CATSPGQSGHYNEQFF
>TRBV4-3|TRBJ1-6|TRBD1|many
TGCGCCAGCAGCTCAGCATTCCCGGGACAGGGTTCACCCCTCCACTTT
CASSSAFPGQGSPLHF
>TRBV7-2|TRBJ2-1|TRBD2|NA
TGTGCCAGCTCCGGGACTAGCGGATACAATGAGCAGTTCTTC
CASSGTSGYNEQFF
>TRBV15|TRBJ1-2|TRBD1|NA
TGTGCCACCAGCCTACGGGACAGGGCCGACTATGGCTACACCTTC
CATSLRDRADYGYTF
>TRBV7-2|TRBJ2-1|TRBD2|NA
TGTGCCAGCAGCTTAGGGAGGCTAGCGGGGGGCTACAATGAGCAGTTCTTC
CASSLGRLAGGYNEQFF
>TRBV19|TRBJ2-7|NA|few
TGTGCCAGTAGTATAGGAGATTACTACGAGCAGTACTTC
CASSIGDYYEQYF